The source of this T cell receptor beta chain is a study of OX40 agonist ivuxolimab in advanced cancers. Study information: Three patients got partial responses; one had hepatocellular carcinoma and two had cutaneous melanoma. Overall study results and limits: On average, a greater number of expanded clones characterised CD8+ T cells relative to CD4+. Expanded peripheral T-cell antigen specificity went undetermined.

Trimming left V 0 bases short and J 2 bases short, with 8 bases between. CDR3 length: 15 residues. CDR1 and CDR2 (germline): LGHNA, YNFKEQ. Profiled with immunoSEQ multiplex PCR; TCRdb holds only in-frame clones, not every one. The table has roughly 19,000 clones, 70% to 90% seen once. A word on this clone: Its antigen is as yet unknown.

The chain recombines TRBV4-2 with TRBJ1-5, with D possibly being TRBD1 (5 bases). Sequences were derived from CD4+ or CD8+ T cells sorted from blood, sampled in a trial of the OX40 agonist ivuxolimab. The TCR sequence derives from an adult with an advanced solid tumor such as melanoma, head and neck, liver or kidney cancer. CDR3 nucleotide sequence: TGTGCCAGCAGCCAAGAACCCAGGGGCAATCAGCCCCAGCATTTT. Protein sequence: CASSQEPRGNQPQHF.